One and the same sample provided the 23 T cell receptor beta chains below, sequenced in a study of blood T cell repertoires in COVID-19. Clones were read by immunoSEQ multiplex PCR, and TCRdb kept only the in-frame ones, dropping some. This sample has around 170,000 clones, with around 84% found just once. The source material was peripheral blood. Receptors were obtained from a man in his fifties or sixties with active or convalescent COVID-19.

The genes are TRBV14 and TRBJ2-1; 10 bases are shared with TRBD2. Losses at the gene ends were 0 bases for V and 5 bases for J; bases not matched to a gene: 4. The germline gives CDR1 SGHDN, CDR2 FVKESK. The CDR3 covers 16 residues. CDR3 in amino acids: CASSQDRTSGHNEQFF. The CDR3 nucleotides read TGTGCCAGCAGCCAAGACCGGACTAGCGGTCACAATGAGCAGTTCTTC.

The J gene is TRBJ1-2, the V gene TRBV7-2; TRBD1 matches at 7 bases. This CDR3 is 17 amino acids long. The V segment lost 1 base and the J segment 3 bases; nucleotides outside the gene matches: 11. CDR1 SGHTA and CDR2 FQGNSA come from the germline V gene. CDR3 region: CASSLDITGASHYGYTF. CDR3 DNA sequence: TGTGCCAGCAGCTTAGATATTACAGGGGCTTCCCACTATGGCTACACCTTC.

This clone came up once. This chain connects TRBV6-2 or TRBV6-3 to TRBJ2-1; 10 bases map to TRBD2. Trimming at V came to 2 bases and at J to 8 bases, leaving 6 bases not matched to a gene. Germline V gene lookup returns CDR1 MNHEY and CDR2 SVGEGT. The length of the CDR3 is 15 residues. The CDR3 region is CASSYGTSVFYEQFF. DNA for the CDR3: TGTGCCAGCAGTTACGGGACTAGCGTTTTCTATGAGCAGTTCTTC.

This clone showed up just a few times. CDR3 bases: TGCGCCAGCAGCTTGGACAGGGACTATGGCTACACCTTC. This codes for CASSLDRDYGYTF. The gene calls are TRBV5-1 and TRBJ1-2, with D tentatively TRBD1 (6 bases). The V and J ends lost 0 bases and 3 bases respectively, with 6 bases between them. CDR1 and CDR2 (germline): SGHRS, YFSETQ. The CDR3 runs 13 residues.

The chain couples TRBV19 to TRBJ2-3, with TRBD2 identical over 7 bases. The CDR3 has 14 amino acids. With V trimmed by 6 bases and J by 3 bases, 6 bases remained unmatched. CDR1 and CDR2 from the germline V gene are LNHDA and SQIVND (reference sequence). The CDR3 spells CASRREGLTDTQYF. CDR3 DNA: TGTGCCAGTAGGAGGGAGGGCCTTACAGATACGCAGTATTTT.

The sample holds one count of this clone. This sequence joins TRBV4-3 and TRBJ1-5; TRBD1 aligns across 8 bases. The length of the CDR3 is 15 residues. CDR1 and CDR2 from the germline V gene are LGHNA and YSLEER. With V trimmed by 2 bases and J by 3 bases, 3 bases remained unmatched. In DNA form, the CDR3 reads TGCGCCAGCAGCCAATACAGGGGGTTCAATCAGCCCCAGCATTTT. Encoded protein: CASSQYRGFNQPQHF.

The chain is built from TRBV5-1 and TRBJ1-1; 10 bases match TRBD1. This CDR3 comprises 15 residues. V was clipped by 4 bases and J by 2 bases; unmatched bases: 5. Germline-derived CDR1 and CDR2 are SGHRS and YFSETQ. The CDR3 protein is CASSAGTGANTEAFF. CDR3 bases: TGCGCCAGCAGCGCCGGGACAGGGGCCAACACTGAAGCTTTCTTT. Full variable domain (rest looked up from reference TRBV5-1 and TRBJ1-1): KAGVTQTPRYLIKTRGQQVTLSCSPISGHRSVSWYQQTPGQGLQFLFEYFSETQRNKGNFPGRFSGRQFSNSRSEMNVSTLELGDSALYLCASSAGTGANTEAFFGQGTRLTVV.

This chain connects TRBV7-2 to TRBJ1-1; the match to TRBD1 covers 9 bases. After removal of 4 bases from V and 7 bases from J, the junction contained 7 bases not matched to a gene. This CDR3 is 14 amino acids long. Germline V gene lookup returns CDR1 SGHTA and CDR2 FQGNSA. CDR3 residues: CASSSQGALGEAFF. The CDR3 bases are TGTGCCAGCAGCTCACAGGGGGCTTTAGGTGAAGCTTTCTTT. Looking up the rest from reference TRBV7-2 and TRBJ1-1 gives the full variable domain: GAGVSQSPSNKVTEKGKDVELRCDPISGHTALYWYRQSLGQGLEFLIYFQGNSAPDKSGLPSDRFSAERTGGSVSTLTIQRTQQEDSAVYLCASSSQGALGEAFFGQGTRLTVV.

The chain couples TRBV5-4 to TRBJ2-3, with D tentatively TRBD1 (6 bases). Trimming pared 4 bases from V and 2 bases from J, leaving 11 bases between. Germline lookup yields CDR1 SGHNT and CDR2 YYREEE (reference sequence). The CDR3 is 14 residues long. CDR3 sequence (DNA): TGTGCCAGCAGCCGCGACAGGCCCACAGATACGCAGTATTTT. Translated: CASSRDRPTDTQYF.

This chain connects TRBV28 to TRBJ2-7; D is possibly TRBD2 (6 bases). The V and J ends lost 4 bases and 2 bases respectively, with 12 bases between them. Germline V gene sequence: CDR1 MDHEN, CDR2 SYDVKM. This CDR3 has 14 residues. The chain's CDR3 is CASSSAGGTYEQYF. The CDR3 DNA reads TGTGCCAGCAGTTCCGCCGGGGGTACCTACGAGCAGTACTTC.

V is TRBV4-1 and J is TRBJ1-1, with 8 nucleotides matching TRBD1. The germline V gene has CDR1 MGHRA and CDR2 YSYEKL. The CDR3 has 15 residues. Trimming removed 1 base from V and 11 bases from J; junction bases left unmatched: 12. CDR3 nucleotide sequence: TGCGCCAGCAGCCAAGGGGCGGGCAGGGGGCGGTCGGCTTTCTTT. It yields the protein CASSQGAGRGRSAFF.

The rearrangement uses TRBV6-5 and TRBJ1-2; TRBD1 agrees at 9 bases. The CDR3 is 14 residues long. Germline loops: CDR1 MNHEY, CDR2 SVGAGI. The junction had 9 bases not matched to a gene; V was cut back by 6 bases and J by 7 bases. The CDR3 DNA sequence: TGTGCCAGCAGCTACGGACAGGGGATCGCTGGCTACACCTTC. Translation gives CASSYGQGIAGYTF.

This clone was recorded once. The chain links TRBV7-2 to TRBJ2-2, with 7 nucleotides matching TRBD2. Germline V lookup: CDR1 SGHTA, CDR2 FQGNSA. This CDR3 comprises 17 residues. The V segment lost 0 bases and the J segment 4 bases; nucleotides outside the gene matches: 8. CDR3 protein: CASSLAARGSPTGELFF. The CDR3 nucleotides read TGTGCCAGCAGCTTAGCCGCTCGCGGGAGTCCCACCGGGGAGCTGTTTTTT. Filled out from reference TRBV7-2 and TRBJ2-2, the complete variable domain reads GAGVSQSPSNKVTEKGKDVELRCDPISGHTALYWYRQSLGQGLEFLIYFQGNSAPDKSGLPSDRFSAERTGGSVSTLTIQRTQQEDSAVYLCASSLAARGSPTGELFFGEGSRLTVL.

The CDR3 nucleotides read TGTGCCAGCAGTTCTAGGGGCCTTGGAAGAGCCTACGAGCAGTACTTC. This translates into CASSSRGLGRAYEQYF. The chain combines TRBV27 with TRBJ2-7; a weak D match, TRBD1 (5 bases). The CDR3 has 16 amino acids. V lost 4 bases, J lost 2 bases, and 18 bases lay in between. Germline CDR1 reads MNHEY; CDR2 reads SMNVEV (reference sequence).

The chain uses TRBV9 and TRBJ1-2, with TRBD1 matching 7 bases. The germline V gene encodes CDR1 SGDLS and CDR2 YYNGEE. The length of the CDR3 is 15 residues. Losses at the gene ends were 2 bases for V and 1 base for J; bases not matched to a gene: 5. The CDR3, as DNA: TGTGCCAGCAGCGTGGGACAGCATAATAACTATGGCTACACCTTC. Amino acids: CASSVGQHNNYGYTF. The complete variable domain, with remaining parts taken from reference TRBV9 and TRBJ1-2, reads DSGVTQTPKHLITATGQRVTLRCSPRSGDLSVYWYQQSLDQGLQFLIQYYNGEERAKGNILERFSAQQFPDLHSELNLSSLELGDSALYFCASSVGQHNNYGYTFGSGTRLTVV.

This rearrangement joins TRBV18 to TRBJ2-3; D gene uncertain. V lost 6 bases and J lost 0, with 4 bases in between. Germline values: CDR1 KGHSH, CDR2 LQKENI. The CDR3 loop spans 12 amino acids. This chain's CDR3 is CASSQSTDTQYF. In DNA, the CDR3 is TGTGCCAGCTCCCAAAGCACAGATACGCAGTATTTT.

The chain is built from TRBV6-2 or TRBV6-3 and TRBJ1-1; the D is unclear. Germline V lookup: CDR1 MNHEY, CDR2 SVGEGT. The CDR3 extends over 15 amino acids. Trimming took off 3 bases at V and 4 bases at J, with 15 bases between the two ends. CDR3 nucleotide sequence: TGTGCCAGCAGTTATCGTCCAGGAGGACTCACTGAAGCTTTCTTT. Translated, it gives CASSYRPGGLTEAFF.

V is TRBV5-1 and J is TRBJ2-1, with D maybe TRBD1 (5 bases). Trimming left V 0 bases short and J 2 bases short, with 6 bases between. Germline lookup yields CDR1 SGHRS and CDR2 YFSETQ. This CDR3 region has 14 residues. The CDR3 DNA sequence: TGCGCCAGCAGCTTGGGACAGACCTACAATGAGCAGTTCTTC. It yields the protein CASSLGQTYNEQFF.

V and J are TRBV28 and TRBJ1-6, with 9 bases matching TRBD1. The CDR3 runs to 14 residues. V lost 6 bases and J lost 9; bases outside the gene matches: 6. CDR1 and CDR2 (germline): MDHEN, SYDVKM. This CDR3 reads CASSKLDRGSPLHF. The CDR3 DNA sequence: TGTGCCAGCAGCAAACTGGACAGGGGTTCACCCCTCCACTTT.

The chain links TRBV10-3 to TRBJ2-5, with 10 bases identical to TRBD2. V was clipped by 4 bases and J by 5 bases; unmatched bases: 4. Germline CDR1 ENHRY, CDR2 SYGVKD. This CDR3 has 14 residues. The CDR3 is CAISGTSGDETQYF. CDR3 nucleotide sequence: TGTGCCATCAGTGGAACTAGCGGGGACGAGACCCAGTACTTC.

The chain carries TRBV4-3 and TRBJ2-5, with D perhaps matching TRBD2 (5 bases). Deletions cut 0 bases from V and 3 bases from J, with 23 bases between. The germline V gene has CDR1 LGHNA and CDR2 YSLEER. The CDR3 contains 19 residues. CDR3 residues: CASSQDRGGSGEKKETQYF. The CDR3 DNA follows: TGCGCCAGCAGCCAAGATCGGGGTGGGAGTGGGGAGAAAAAAGAGACCCAGTACTTC.

This chain uses TRBV13 with TRBJ2-2; 7 nucleotides match TRBD2. Losses at the gene ends were 5 bases for V and 3 bases for J; bases not matched to a gene: 3. This CDR3 contains 14 residues. Germline CDR1 PRHDT, CDR2 FYEKMQ (reference sequence). CDR3 sequence: CASSTSGDTGELFF. Written as DNA, the CDR3 is TGTGCCAGCAGCACCAGCGGGGACACCGGGGAGCTGTTTTTT.

This rearrangement joins TRBV27 to TRBJ2-1; 7 bases fit TRBD2. Germline-derived CDR1 and CDR2 are MNHEY and SMNVEV (reference sequence). CDR3 length equals 15 residues. V gave up 3 bases and J gave up 3 bases; unmatched junction bases: 5. CDR3 DNA: TGTGCCAGCAGTTTCGGACTAGGAAACTACAATGAGCAGTTCTTC. Translated: CASSFGLGNYNEQFF.